The next 15 T cell receptor beta chains were all read from a single sample in a study of blood T cell repertoires in COVID-19. The assay was immunoSEQ multiplex PCR, and TCRdb's table has in-frame clones only and misses some. The sample consists of tens of thousands of clones, approximately 80% of them appearing once. The sequenced sample was peripheral blood. The receptors stem from a man aged 35 to 55 with acute or convalescent COVID-19.

The V gene is TRBV6-5, the J gene TRBJ1-1; a possible D gene is TRBD1 (6 bases). The CDR3 is 14 amino acids. Trimming stripped 6 bases from V and 0 bases from J, with 11 bases between. Germline V gene lookup returns CDR1 MNHEY and CDR2 SVGAGI. The CDR3 spells CASRAGDMNTEAFF. CDR3 nucleotides: TGTGCCAGCAGAGCAGGGGATATGAACACTGAAGCTTTCTTT.

The J gene is TRBJ1-6, the V gene TRBV6-5; D uncertain. CDR1 and CDR2 (germline): MNHEY, SVGAGI. This CDR3 is built from 13 residues. V was cut by 4 bases and J by 11 bases, with 12 bases left in between. In nucleotides, the CDR3 is TGTGCCAGCAGTTCCAGCACTAGGGCACCCCTCCACTTT. Amino acid sequence: CASSSSTRAPLHF.

This clone was seen only a few times. The chain couples TRBV5-1 to TRBJ2-7; D may be TRBD2 (5 bases). Per germline, CDR1 SGHRS and CDR2 YFSETQ. V shed 4 bases and J shed 3 bases, with 11 bases lying between them. The CDR3 consists of 13 residues. The CDR3 DNA reads as TGCGCCAGCAGCGCAGGACTGCACTACGAGCAGTACTTC. This gives the protein CASSAGLHYEQYF.

The chain recombines TRBV7-9 with TRBJ2-3, with TRBD1 matching over 9 bases. J lost 5 bases, V lost 1 base, and 1 base had no gene match. This CDR3 contains 14 residues. The germline CDR1 and CDR2 sequences are SEHNR and FQNEAQ (reference sequence). This CDR3 is CASSLGTGEDTQYF. The DNA of the CDR3 is TGTGCCAGCAGCTTAGGGACAGGGGAAGATACGCAGTATTTT.

The gene calls are TRBV7-9 and TRBJ2-1, with a weak D call TRBD2 (7 bases). Trimming shortened V by 5 bases and J by 7 bases, and 21 bases separated the two germline ends. Germline V gene data show CDR1 as SEHNR and CDR2 as FQNEAQ (reference sequence). The CDR3 covers 16 residues. CDR3 DNA sequence: TGTGCCAGCAGCCCGAAGCTCGCGGGGGCAGGGAATGAGCAGTTCTTC. Translation gives CASSPKLAGAGNEQFF.

This rearrangement joins TRBV27 to TRBJ1-1, with TRBD1 matching over 8 bases. The CDR3 is 15 residues long. The V segment lost 5 bases and the J segment 4 bases; nucleotides outside the gene matches: 9. Germline V gives CDR1 MNHEY, CDR2 SMNVEV (reference sequence). The chain's CDR3 is CASSPIQGDITEAFF. The CDR3 nucleotides read TGTGCCAGCAGTCCGATACAGGGGGATATCACTGAAGCTTTCTTT.

The J gene is TRBJ1-3, the V gene TRBV5-1, with 9 bases identical to TRBD1. Germline CDR1 and CDR2: SGHRS and YFSETQ. This CDR3 region has 15 residues. J was trimmed by 3 bases and V by 5 bases; bases with no gene match: 6. CDR3 in DNA: TGCGCCAGCAGTACAGGGGGCGCAGGTGGAAACACCATATATTTT. Translating it yields CASSTGGAGGNTIYF.

The chain recombines TRBV12-5 with TRBJ2-3, with 10 bases that match TRBD2. There are 15 residues in the CDR3. With 1 base clipped from V and 3 bases from J, the junction kept 1 base outside the gene matches. Germline values: CDR1 LGHNT, CDR2 FRNRAP. DNA for the CDR3: TGTGCTAGTGGTTTGGAACTAGCGGGAACAGATACGCAGTATTTT. Translated: CASGLELAGTDTQYF. The whole variable domain, filled in from reference TRBV12-5 and TRBJ2-3, reads DARVTQTPRHKVTEMGQEVTMRCQPILGHNTVFWYRQTMMQGLELLAYFRNRAPLDDSGMPKDRFSAEMPDATLATLKIQPSEPRDSAVYFCASGLELAGTDTQYFGPGTRLTVL.

This chain uses TRBV24-1 with TRBJ1-1; no reliable D call. Trimming stripped 10 bases from V and 1 base from J, with 6 bases between. From germline, CDR1 is KGHDR and CDR2 SFDVKD. The CDR3 runs to 11 residues. For the CDR3, the DNA is TGTGCCACAGAGGGGAACACTGAAGCTTTCTTT. Protein: CATEGNTEAFF.

V usage is TRBV30 and J usage is TRBJ2-7; TRBD1 matches at 7 bases. This CDR3 region has 13 residues. J gave up 2 bases and V 4 bases, and 5 bases lay outside the gene matches. Germline V gene sequence: CDR1 GTSNPN, CDR2 SVGIG (reference sequence). CDR3 nucleotides: TGTGCCTGGAAAAACAGGGGAACCTACGAGCAGTACTTC. It is translated as CAWKNRGTYEQYF.

This clone was detected only once. The CDR3 sequence: CASSLVSRQGAGYGYTF. The CDR3, as DNA: TGTGCCAGCAGCTTAGTCTCAAGACAGGGGGCGGGCTATGGCTACACCTTC. This chain joins TRBV7-2 and TRBJ1-2, with TRBD1 identical over 10 bases. The ends lost 1 base at V and 4 bases at J; junction bases unmatched: 9. Looked up from germline, CDR1 is SGHTA and CDR2 is FQGNSA. This CDR3 spans 17 amino acids.

The count of this clone is one. The chain joins TRBV28 to TRBJ2-3, with D possibly being TRBD2 (5 bases). The CDR3 runs 12 residues. Trimming pared 7 bases from V and 3 bases from J, leaving 8 bases between. The germline V gene encodes CDR1 MDHEN and CDR2 SYDVKM. This chain's CDR3 is CASTRLTDTQYF. CDR3 nucleotide sequence: TGTGCCAGCACCCGACTAACAGATACGCAGTATTTT. Full variable domain (rest looked up from reference TRBV28 and TRBJ2-3): DVKVTQSSRYLVKRTGEKVFLECVQDMDHENMFWYRQDPGLGLRLIYFSYDVKMKEKGDIPEGYSVSREKKERFSLILESASTNQTSMYLCASTRLTDTQYFGPGTRLTVL.

V is TRBV5-1 and J is TRBJ1-4; D perhaps matches TRBD1 (5 bases). The germline V and J ends were trimmed by 3 bases and 2 bases, with 8 bases remaining between them. Germline V gene data show CDR1 as SGHRS and CDR2 as YFSETQ. The CDR3 runs 14 residues. The CDR3 region is CASSSKGTNEKLFF. CDR3 bases: TGCGCCAGCAGCTCCAAGGGGACTAATGAAAAACTGTTTTTT.

The V gene is TRBV11-2, the J gene TRBJ2-5; D not certain. V was pared by 5 bases and J by 5 bases, with 9 bases between. CDR1 is SGHAT and CDR2 is FQNNGV in the germline V gene. The CDR3 covers 12 residues. CDR3 sequence: CASSPNWETQYF. The CDR3 region has the DNA TGTGCCAGCAGCCCGAACTGGGAGACCCAGTACTTC.

The chain recombines TRBV5-1 with TRBJ2-7; 9 bases agree with TRBD1. Germline CDR1 and CDR2: SGHRS and YFSETQ. Trimming at V came to 1 base and at J to 3 bases, leaving 11 bases not matched to a gene. The CDR3 has 17 amino acids. DNA for the CDR3: TGCGCCAGCAGCTTGTTTCCCCGGGACAGGGCAAGCTACGAGCAGTACTTC. Its protein product is CASSLFPRDRASYEQYF. Using reference TRBV5-1 and TRBJ2-7 for the parts outside the CDR3, the full variable domain is KAGVTQTPRYLIKTRGQQVTLSCSPISGHRSVSWYQQTPGQGLQFLFEYFSETQRNKGNFPGRFSGRQFSNSRSEMNVSTLELGDSALYLCASSLFPRDRASYEQYFGPGTRLTVT.